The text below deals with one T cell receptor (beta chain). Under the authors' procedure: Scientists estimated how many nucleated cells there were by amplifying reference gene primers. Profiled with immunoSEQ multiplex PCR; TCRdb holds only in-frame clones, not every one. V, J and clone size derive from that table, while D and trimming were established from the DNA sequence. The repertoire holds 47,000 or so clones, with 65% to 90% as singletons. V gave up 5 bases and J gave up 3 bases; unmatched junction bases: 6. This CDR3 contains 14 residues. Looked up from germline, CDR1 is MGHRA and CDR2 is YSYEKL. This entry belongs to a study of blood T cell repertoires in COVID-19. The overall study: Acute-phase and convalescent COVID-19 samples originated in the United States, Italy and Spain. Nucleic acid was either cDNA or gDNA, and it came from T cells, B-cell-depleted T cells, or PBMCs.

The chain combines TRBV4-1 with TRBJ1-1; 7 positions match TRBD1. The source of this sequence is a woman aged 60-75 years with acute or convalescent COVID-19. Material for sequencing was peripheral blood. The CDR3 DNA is TGCGCCAGCAGCTACGACAGGGCTGACACTGAAGCTTTCTTT. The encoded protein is CASSYDRADTEAFF.